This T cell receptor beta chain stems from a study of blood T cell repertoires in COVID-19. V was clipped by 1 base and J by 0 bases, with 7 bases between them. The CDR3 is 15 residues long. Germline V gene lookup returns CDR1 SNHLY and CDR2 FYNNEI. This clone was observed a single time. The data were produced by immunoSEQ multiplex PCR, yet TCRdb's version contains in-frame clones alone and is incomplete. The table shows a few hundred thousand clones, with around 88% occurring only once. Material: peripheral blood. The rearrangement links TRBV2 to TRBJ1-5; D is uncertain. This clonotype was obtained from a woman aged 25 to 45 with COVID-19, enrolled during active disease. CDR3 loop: CASSEVTFSNQPQHF. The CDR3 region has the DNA TGTGCCAGCAGTGAAGTGACTTTTAGCAATCAGCCCCAGCATTTT.